Below, 14 T cell receptor beta chains from the same sample are listed, as sequenced in a study of CD8 T cells in Susac syndrome. Random hexamers were used to reverse transcribe an amount of about 0.5 to 1 ug RNA. One entry per CDR3 protein, called by TCRdb with MiXCR from the immunoSEQ multiplex PCR reads. The sample consists of 250,000 to 300,000 distinct CDR3 sequences, 65% to 90% of them appearing once. The sequenced sample consisted of CD8+ T cells from PBMCs. The receptors were sampled from a human donor with multiple sclerosis.

The chain couples TRBV27 to TRBJ1-1; 8 positions match TRBD1. Germline V gives CDR1 MNHEY, CDR2 SMNVEV (reference sequence). The ends lost 7 bases at V and 1 base at J; junction bases unmatched: 5. This CDR3 is 14 amino acids long. The CDR3 spells CASTRTGRNTEAFF. The CDR3, as DNA: TGTGCCAGCACCCGGACAGGGAGGAACACTGAAGCTTTCTTT.

As DNA, the CDR3 is TGTGCCAGCAGCCGTAGCGGGACAGGTGGCTACAATGAGCAGTTCTTC. Amino acid sequence: CASSRSGTGGYNEQFF. The chain recombines TRBV7-9 with TRBJ2-1; tentatively, D is TRBD1 or TRBD2 (8 bases each). The ends were cut back, 5 bases at V and 3 bases at J, with 17 bases in the middle. Germline values: CDR1 SEHNR, CDR2 FQNEAQ (reference sequence). CDR3 length: 16 residues.

J is TRBJ1-1 and V is TRBV27; TRBD1 agrees at 10 bases. Germline trimming cut 4 bases from V and 5 bases from J; bases unmatched to any gene: 10. CDR3 length: 16 amino acids. Germline assignment: CDR1 MNHEY and CDR2 SMNVEV (reference sequence). CDR3 coding DNA: TGTGCCAGCAGTTCGGGCGACAGGGGGCTAGAGACTGAAGCTTTCTTT. As protein: CASSSGDRGLETEAFF.

V and J are TRBV29-1 and TRBJ1-4, with no clear D. The CDR3 spans 14 residues. The V end was cut by 4 bases, the J end by 0 bases, with 9 bases between. CDR1 is SQVTM, CDR2 ANQGSEA, per germline. The CDR3 spells CSVVGSATNEKLFF. The DNA for the CDR3 is TGCAGCGTTGTGGGCAGCGCAACTAATGAAAAACTGTTTTTT.

This clonotype was seen more than once but under ten times. The V and J genes are TRBV4-1 and TRBJ1-4; 9 bases align to TRBD1. This CDR3 has 15 amino acids. Germline V CDR1 and CDR2: MGHRA, YSYEKL. V shed 2 bases and J 8 bases; nucleotides not matched to a gene: 6. The CDR3 reads CASSQTGTGYEKLFF. The DNA of the CDR3 is TGCGCCAGCAGCCAAACCGGGACAGGGTACGAAAAACTGTTTTTT.

The chain joins TRBV29-1 to TRBJ2-7, with D hard to call. This CDR3 is 13 amino acids long. V gave up 4 bases and J gave up 3 bases, with 13 bases separating them. Germline CDR1 reads SQVTM; CDR2 reads ANQGSEA. The CDR3: CSVALYDNYEQYF. Here the CDR3 DNA reads TGCAGCGTTGCACTTTATGATAACTACGAGCAGTACTTC.

The chain recombines TRBV18 with TRBJ2-7, with 8 bases aligning to TRBD1. Germline trimming cut 1 base from V and 0 bases from J; bases unmatched to any gene: 5. Germline CDR1 and CDR2: KGHSH and LQKENI. The CDR3 runs 16 residues. The CDR3 protein is CASSPRTGPSSYEQYF. DNA of the CDR3: TGTGCCAGCTCACCACGGACAGGGCCGAGCTCCTACGAGCAGTACTTC.

This chain connects TRBV6-1 to TRBJ2-2; D is undetermined. Germline CDR1 is MNHNS and CDR2 is SASEGT. The CDR3 sequence is 15 residues long. V lost 9 bases to trimming and J lost 6 bases, with 20 bases between them. The CDR3 loop reads CASSEHGFGAGELFF. The CDR3 DNA reads as TGTGCCAGTTCGGAGCACGGTTTCGGAGCCGGGGAGCTGTTTTTT.

This clonotype is a singleton in its sample. The V gene is TRBV5-6, the J gene TRBJ1-5; D not resolved. Germline V lookup: CDR1 SGHDT, CDR2 YYEEEE. V lost 1 base to trimming and J lost 5 bases, with 19 bases between them. This CDR3 has 17 residues. In nucleotides, the CDR3 is TGTGCCAGCAGCTTGTCTGAGTCCTCTTGGGAAGATCAGCCCCAGCATTTT. Protein: CASSLSESSWEDQPQHF.

The chain recombines TRBV28 with TRBJ2-7; D unresolved. Germline CDR1 and CDR2: MDHEN and SYDVKM. The CDR3 extends over 13 amino acids. Trimming pared 1 base from V and 5 bases from J, leaving 9 bases between. CDR3 residues: CASSLSPLDEQYF. The CDR3 region has the DNA TGTGCCAGCAGTTTATCCCCGCTCGACGAGCAGTACTTC.

This clonotype was detected once. This sequence joins TRBV4-1 and TRBJ2-2; 8 positions agree with TRBD2. The CDR3 totals 16 residues. CDR1 is MGHRA, CDR2 YSYEKL, per germline. Germline trimming cut 6 bases from V and 7 bases from J; bases unmatched to any gene: 13. CDR3 sequence: CASRAGTSPFLGELFF. In DNA, the CDR3 is TGCGCCAGCAGAGCCGGGACTAGTCCATTCCTCGGGGAGCTGTTTTTT.

This clonotype was counted only a few times. The chain has TRBV7-2 and TRBJ1-5, with D possibly TRBD1 on 5 matching bases. Germline lookup yields CDR1 SGHTA and CDR2 FQGNSA. The length of the CDR3 is 15 residues. Trimming took 2 bases from V and 0 from J, leaving 8 bases between them. CDR3 sequence reads: CASSLRGYSNQPQHF. Written as DNA, the CDR3 is TGTGCCAGCAGCTTACGGGGGTATAGCAATCAGCCCCAGCATTTT.

This sequence joins TRBV30 and TRBJ2-3, with a weak D call TRBD1 (6 bases). Trimming left V 3 bases short and J 1 base short, with 8 bases between. This CDR3 has 13 residues. Germline CDR1 and CDR2: GTSNPN and SVGIG (reference sequence). The CDR3 sequence: CAWRYRGTDTQYF. In DNA, the CDR3 is TGTGCCTGGAGATACAGGGGCACAGATACGCAGTATTTT. Using reference TRBV30 and TRBJ2-3 for the parts outside the CDR3, the full variable domain is SQTIHQWPATLVQPVGSPLSLECTVEGTSNPNLYWYRQAAGRGLQLLFYSVGIGQISSEVPQNLSASRPQDRQFILSSKKLLLSDSGFYLCAWRYRGTDTQYFGPGTRLTVL.

The J gene is TRBJ1-2, the V gene TRBV30; D not certain. Germline loops: CDR1 GTSNPN, CDR2 SVGIG (reference sequence). The CDR3 totals 12 residues. Trimming took 2 bases from V and 4 from J, leaving 8 bases between them. The DNA for the CDR3 is TGTGCCTGGAGTTCCGGATCCTATGGCTACACCTTC. Translated, it gives CAWSSGSYGYTF.